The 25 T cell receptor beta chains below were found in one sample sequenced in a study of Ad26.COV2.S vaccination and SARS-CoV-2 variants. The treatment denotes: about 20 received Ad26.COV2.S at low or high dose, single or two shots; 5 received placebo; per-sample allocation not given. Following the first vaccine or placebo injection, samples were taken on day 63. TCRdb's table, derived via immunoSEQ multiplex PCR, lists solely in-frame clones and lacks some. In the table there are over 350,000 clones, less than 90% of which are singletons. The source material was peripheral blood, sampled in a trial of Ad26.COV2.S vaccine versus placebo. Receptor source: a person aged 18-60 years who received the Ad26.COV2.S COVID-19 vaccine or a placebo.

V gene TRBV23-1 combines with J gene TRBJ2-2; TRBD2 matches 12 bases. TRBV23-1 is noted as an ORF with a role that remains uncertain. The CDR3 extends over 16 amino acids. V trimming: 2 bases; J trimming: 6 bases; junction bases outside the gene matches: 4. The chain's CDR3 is CASSQPASGGAGELFF. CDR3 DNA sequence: TGCGCCAGCAGTCAACCGGCTAGCGGGGGGGCCGGGGAGCTGTTTTTT.

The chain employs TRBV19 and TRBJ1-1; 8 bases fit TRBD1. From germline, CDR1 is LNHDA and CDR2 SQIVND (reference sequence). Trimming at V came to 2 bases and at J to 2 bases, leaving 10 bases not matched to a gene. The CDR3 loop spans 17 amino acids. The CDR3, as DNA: TGTGCCAGTAGTATAAACAGGGGGGGAAAAAGTAACACTGAAGCTTTCTTT. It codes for CASSINRGGKSNTEAFF. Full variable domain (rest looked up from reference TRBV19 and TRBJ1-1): DGGITQSPKYLFRKEGQNVTLSCEQNLNHDAMYWYRQDPGQGLRLIYYSQIVNDFQKGDIAEGYSVSREKKESFPLTVTSAQKNPTAFYLCASSINRGGKSNTEAFFGQGTRLTVV.

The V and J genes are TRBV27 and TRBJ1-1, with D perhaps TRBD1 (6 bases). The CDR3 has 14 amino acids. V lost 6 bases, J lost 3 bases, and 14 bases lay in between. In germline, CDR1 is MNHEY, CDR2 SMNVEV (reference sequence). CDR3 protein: CASSFRGRDTEAFF. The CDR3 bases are TGTGCCAGCAGCTTCAGGGGACGCGACACTGAAGCTTTCTTT.

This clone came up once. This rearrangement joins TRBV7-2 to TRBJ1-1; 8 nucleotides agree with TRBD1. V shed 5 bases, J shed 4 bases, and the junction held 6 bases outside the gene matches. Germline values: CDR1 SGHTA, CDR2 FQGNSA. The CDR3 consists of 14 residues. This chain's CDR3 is CASSQDRGITEAFF. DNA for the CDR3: TGTGCCAGCAGCCAAGACAGGGGAATCACTGAAGCTTTCTTT.

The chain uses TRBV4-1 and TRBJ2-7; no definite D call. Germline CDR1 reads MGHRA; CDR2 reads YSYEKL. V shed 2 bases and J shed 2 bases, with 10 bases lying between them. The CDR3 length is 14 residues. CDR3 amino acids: CASSQTRVAYEQYF. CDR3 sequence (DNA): TGCGCCAGCAGCCAAACACGGGTAGCCTACGAGCAGTACTTC.

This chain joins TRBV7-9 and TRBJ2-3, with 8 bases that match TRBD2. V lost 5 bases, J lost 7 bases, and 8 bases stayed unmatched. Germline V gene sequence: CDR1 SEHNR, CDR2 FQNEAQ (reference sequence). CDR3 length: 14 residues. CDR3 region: CASSAWTSLHTQYF. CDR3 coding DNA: TGTGCCAGCAGCGCGTGGACTAGCCTCCATACGCAGTATTTT.

In DNA, the CDR3 is TGTGCCAGTAGTATGAGTCAACAGGGGATCGATGGCTACACCTTC. It specifies CASSMSQQGIDGYTF. The V call is TRBV19, the J call TRBJ1-2, with 7 bases matching TRBD1. V was clipped by 3 bases and J by 6 bases; unmatched bases: 10. Germline V lookup: CDR1 LNHDA, CDR2 SQIVND (reference sequence). There are 15 residues in the CDR3. The full variable domain, in which reference TRBV19 and TRBJ1-2 provide the parts outside the CDR3, is DGGITQSPKYLFRKEGQNVTLSCEQNLNHDAMYWYRQDPGQGLRLIYYSQIVNDFQKGDIAEGYSVSREKKESFPLTVTSAQKNPTAFYLCASSMSQQGIDGYTFGSGTRLTVV.

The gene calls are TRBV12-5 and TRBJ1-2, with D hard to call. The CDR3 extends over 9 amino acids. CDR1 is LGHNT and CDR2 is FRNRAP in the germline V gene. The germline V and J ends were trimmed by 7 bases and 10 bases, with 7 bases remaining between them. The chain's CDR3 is CASAKPYTF. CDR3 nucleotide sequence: TGTGCTAGTGCCAAACCCTACACCTTC.

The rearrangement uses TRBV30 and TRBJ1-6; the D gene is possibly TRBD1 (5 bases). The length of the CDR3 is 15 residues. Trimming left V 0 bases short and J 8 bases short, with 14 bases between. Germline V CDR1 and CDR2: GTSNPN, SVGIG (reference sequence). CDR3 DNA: TGTGCCTGGAGTGTAAGTTGGGGGGACGATTCACCCCTCCACTTT. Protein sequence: CAWSVSWGDDSPLHF. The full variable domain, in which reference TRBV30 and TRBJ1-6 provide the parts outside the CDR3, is SQTIHQWPATLVQPVGSPLSLECTVEGTSNPNLYWYRQAAGRGLQLLFYSVGIGQISSEVPQNLSASRPQDRQFILSSKKLLLSDSGFYLCAWSVSWGDDSPLHFGNGTRLTVT.

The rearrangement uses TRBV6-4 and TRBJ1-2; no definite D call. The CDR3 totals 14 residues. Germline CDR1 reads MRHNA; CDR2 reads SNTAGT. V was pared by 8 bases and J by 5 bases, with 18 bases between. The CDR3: CASSTPYWGYGYTF. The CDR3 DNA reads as TGTGCCAGCTCGACCCCCTACTGGGGATATGGCTACACCTTC.

CDR3 bases: TGTGCCAGCAGCCTTTTAAGCGGGGGGGAAACAGATACGCAGTATTTT. This translates into CASSLLSGGETDTQYF. The gene calls are TRBV3-1 (or the pseudogene TRBV3-2) and TRBJ2-3; 10 bases are a match to TRBD2. Germline CDR1 reads LGHDT; CDR2 reads YNNKEL (reference sequence). V gave up 4 bases and J gave up 3 bases; unmatched junction bases: 7. This CDR3 is built from 16 residues.

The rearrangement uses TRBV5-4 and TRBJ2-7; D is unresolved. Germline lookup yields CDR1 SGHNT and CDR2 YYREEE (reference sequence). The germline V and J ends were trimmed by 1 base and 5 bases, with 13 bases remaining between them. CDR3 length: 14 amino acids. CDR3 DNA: TGTGCCAGCAGCTTGAGGGCAGTACCTAACGAGCAGTACTTC. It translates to CASSLRAVPNEQYF.

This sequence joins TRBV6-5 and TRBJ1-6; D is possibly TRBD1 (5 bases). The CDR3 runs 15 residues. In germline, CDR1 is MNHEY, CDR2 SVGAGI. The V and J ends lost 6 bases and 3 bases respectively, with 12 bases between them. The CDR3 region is CASRDGRGYNSPLHF. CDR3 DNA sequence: TGTGCCAGCAGAGACGGGAGGGGCTATAATTCACCCCTCCACTTT.

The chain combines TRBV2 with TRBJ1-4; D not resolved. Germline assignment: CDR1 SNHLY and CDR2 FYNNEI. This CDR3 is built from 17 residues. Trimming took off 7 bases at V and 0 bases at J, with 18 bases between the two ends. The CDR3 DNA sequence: TGTGCCAGCACTCGGAGGACCCCTCCCCCAACTAATGAAAAACTGTTTTTT. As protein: CASTRRTPPPTNEKLFF.

The CDR3 coding sequence is TGTGCCAGCAGTGAAGCGGAAGTTGATGGCTACACCTTC. Translating gives CASSEAEVDGYTF. This chain connects TRBV2 to TRBJ1-2; no reliable D call. The CDR3 runs 13 residues. Germline CDR1 SNHLY, CDR2 FYNNEI. Trimming shortened V by 0 bases and J by 6 bases, and 8 bases separated the two germline ends.

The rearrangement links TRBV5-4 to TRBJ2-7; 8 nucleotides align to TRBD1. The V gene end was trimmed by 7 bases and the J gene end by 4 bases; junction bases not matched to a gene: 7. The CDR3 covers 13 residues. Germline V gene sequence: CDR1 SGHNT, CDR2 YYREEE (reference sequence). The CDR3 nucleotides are TGTGCCAGCCATGACAGGGGACGATACGAGCAGTACTTC. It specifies CASHDRGRYEQYF.

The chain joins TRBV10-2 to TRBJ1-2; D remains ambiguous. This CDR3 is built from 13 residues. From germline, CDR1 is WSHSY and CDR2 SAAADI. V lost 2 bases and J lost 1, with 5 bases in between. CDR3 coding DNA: TGCGCCAGCAGTGAGGCGGTTAACTATGGCTACACCTTC. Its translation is CASSEAVNYGYTF.

In DNA, the CDR3 is TGTGCCAGCAGTGAGCGACTAGCGGTTGGAGATACGCAGTATTTT. This codes for CASSERLAVGDTQYF. V gene TRBV25-1 combines with J gene TRBJ2-3; the match to TRBD2 covers 9 bases. The CDR3 runs 15 residues. Looked up from germline, CDR1 is MGHDK and CDR2 is SYGVNS. V lost 3 bases and J lost 5; bases outside the gene matches: 6.

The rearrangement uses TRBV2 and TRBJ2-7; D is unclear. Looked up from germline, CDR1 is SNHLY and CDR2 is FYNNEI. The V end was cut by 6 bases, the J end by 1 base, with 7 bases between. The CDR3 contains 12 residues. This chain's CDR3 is CASSLQSYEQYF. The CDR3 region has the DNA TGTGCCAGCAGCCTCCAGTCCTACGAGCAGTACTTC.

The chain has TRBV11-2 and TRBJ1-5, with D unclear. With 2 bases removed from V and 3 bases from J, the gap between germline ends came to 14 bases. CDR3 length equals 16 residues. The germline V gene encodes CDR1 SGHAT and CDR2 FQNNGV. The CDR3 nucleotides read TGTGCCAGCAGCTTAAGGTGGCAAATTCACAATCAGCCCCAGCATTTT. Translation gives CASSLRWQIHNQPQHF. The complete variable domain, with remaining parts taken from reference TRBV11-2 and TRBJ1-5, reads EAGVAQSPRYKIIEKRQSVAFWCNPISGHATLYWYQQILGQGPKLLIQFQNNGVVDDSQLPKDRFSAERLKGVDSTLKIQPAKLEDSAVYLCASSLRWQIHNQPQHFGDGTRLSIL.

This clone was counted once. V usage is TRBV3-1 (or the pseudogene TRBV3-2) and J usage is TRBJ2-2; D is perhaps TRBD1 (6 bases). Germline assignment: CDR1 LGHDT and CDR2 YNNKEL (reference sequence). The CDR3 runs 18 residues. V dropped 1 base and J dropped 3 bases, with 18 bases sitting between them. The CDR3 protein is CASSQVGKQGFDTGELFF. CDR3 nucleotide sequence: TGTGCCAGCAGCCAAGTCGGGAAACAGGGCTTCGACACCGGGGAGCTGTTTTTT.

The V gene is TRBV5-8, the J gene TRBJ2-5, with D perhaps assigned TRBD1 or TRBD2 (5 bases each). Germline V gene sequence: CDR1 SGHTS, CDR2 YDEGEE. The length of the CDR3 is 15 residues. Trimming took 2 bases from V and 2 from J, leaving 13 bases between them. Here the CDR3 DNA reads TGTGCCAGCAGCTTAGGGACGAGACAGCAAGAGACCCAGTACTTC. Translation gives CASSLGTRQQETQYF.

Here the CDR3 DNA reads TGTGCCAGCAGCGACGACGGGGGTGGAAAACTGTTTTTT. Translated: CASSDDGGGKLFF. The chain links TRBV6-5 to TRBJ1-4; D may be TRBD1 (5 bases). Per germline, CDR1 MNHEY and CDR2 SVGAGI. The CDR3 contains 13 residues. Trimming took off 6 bases at V and 10 bases at J, with 15 bases between the two ends.

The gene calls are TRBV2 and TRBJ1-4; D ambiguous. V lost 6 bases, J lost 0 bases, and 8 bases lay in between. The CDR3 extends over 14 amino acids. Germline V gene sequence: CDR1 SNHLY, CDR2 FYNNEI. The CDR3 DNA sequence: TGTGCCAGCAGGGCAGGAGCAACTAATGAAAAACTGTTTTTT. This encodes CASRAGATNEKLFF.

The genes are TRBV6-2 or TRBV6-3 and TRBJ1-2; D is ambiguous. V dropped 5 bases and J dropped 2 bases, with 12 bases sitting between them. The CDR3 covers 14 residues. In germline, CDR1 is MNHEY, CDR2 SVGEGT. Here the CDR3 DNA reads TGTGCCAGCAGTGAGGGTGGTCAGAACTATGGCTACACCTTC. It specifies CASSEGGQNYGYTF.